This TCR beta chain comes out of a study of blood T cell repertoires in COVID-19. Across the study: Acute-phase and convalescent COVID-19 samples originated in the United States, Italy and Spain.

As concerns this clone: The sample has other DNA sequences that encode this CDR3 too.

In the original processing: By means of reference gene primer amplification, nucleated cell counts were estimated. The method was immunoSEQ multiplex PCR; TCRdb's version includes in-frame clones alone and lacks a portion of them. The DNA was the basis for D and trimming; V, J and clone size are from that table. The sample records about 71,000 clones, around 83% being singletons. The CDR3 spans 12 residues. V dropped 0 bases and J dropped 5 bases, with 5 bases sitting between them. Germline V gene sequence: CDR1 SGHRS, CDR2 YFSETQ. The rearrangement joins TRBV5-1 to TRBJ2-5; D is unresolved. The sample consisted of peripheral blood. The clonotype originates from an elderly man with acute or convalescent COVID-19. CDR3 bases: TGCGCCAGCAGCTTGGCCTCGGAGACCCAGTACTTC. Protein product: CASSLASETQYF. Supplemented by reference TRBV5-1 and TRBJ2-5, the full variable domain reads KAGVTQTPRYLIKTRGQQVTLSCSPISGHRSVSWYQQTPGQGLQFLFEYFSETQRNKGNFPGRFSGRQFSNSRSEMNVSTLELGDSALYLCASSLASETQYFGPGTRLLVL.